The present T cell receptor beta chain was sequenced within a study of cytomegalovirus exposure and HLA in healthy donors. The length of the CDR3 is 13 residues. Germline V CDR1 and CDR2: MNHNS, SASEGT. Whole-study findings and limits: In vitro checks showed that three CMV-associated chains really do target CMV antigens.

13 Jbeta primers and 60 Vbeta primers were used for the PCR. TCRdb's copy holds only in-frame clones and misses some; the assay was immunoSEQ multiplex PCR. This table holds tens of thousands of clones. Turning to this clone: Its specificity is unknown.

The sequence was collected from a girl aged 5-17 years in good health and CMV-seropositive. The chain links TRBV6-1 to TRBJ2-7; tentative D call: TRBD2 (5 bases). The sequenced material came from PBMCs. The CDR3 sequence is CTTMREPGYEQYF. The CDR3 nucleotides read TGTACTACAATGAGGGAACCCGGCTACGAGCAGTACTTC.